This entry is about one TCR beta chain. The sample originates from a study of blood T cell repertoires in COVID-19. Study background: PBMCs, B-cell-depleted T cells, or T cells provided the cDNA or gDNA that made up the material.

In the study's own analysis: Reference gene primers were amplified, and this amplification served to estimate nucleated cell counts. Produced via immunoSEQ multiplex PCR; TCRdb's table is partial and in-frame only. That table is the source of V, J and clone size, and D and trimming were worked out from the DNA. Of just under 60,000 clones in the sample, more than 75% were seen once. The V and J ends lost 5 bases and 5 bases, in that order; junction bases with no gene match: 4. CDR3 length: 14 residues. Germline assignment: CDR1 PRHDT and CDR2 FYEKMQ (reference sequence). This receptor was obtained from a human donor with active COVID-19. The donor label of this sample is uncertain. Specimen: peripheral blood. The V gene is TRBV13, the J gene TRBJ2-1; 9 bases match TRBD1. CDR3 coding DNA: TGTGCCAGCAGCGCCACAGGGGGCAACAATGAGCAGTTCTTC. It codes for CASSATGGNNEQFF.